This T cell receptor (beta chain) was identified in a study of radiotherapy plus CTLA-4 blockade in lung cancer. Study in general: Of all patients, approximately 19% responded objectively and 25% to 40% showed disease control. The study's findings and limits: Blood TCR clones of tumor origin expanded after radiotherapy plus ipilimumab. Reports identified early blood T cell clone dynamics, with interferon-beta, as the best response predictor.

This clone has more than one count but fewer than ten. Its specificity is unknown. It was focal radiation plus CTLA-4 blockade with ipilimumab that patients with chemo-refractory metastatic non-small-cell lung cancer received. Profiled with immunoSEQ multiplex PCR; TCRdb holds only in-frame clones, not every one. The data hold around 38,000 clones, with about 86% observed a single time. Germline V gene sequence: CDR1 SGDLS, CDR2 YYNGEE. This CDR3 comprises 14 residues. Trimming took off 4 bases at V and 3 bases at J, with 14 bases between the two ends. Sample: peripheral blood, taken from a patient treated with radiotherapy plus ipilimumab. This clonotype originated in a human donor with non-small cell lung cancer whose response to radiotherapy plus ipilimumab could not be evaluated. The rearrangement uses TRBV9 and TRBJ2-7; a weak D match, TRBD1 (6 bases). The CDR3 loop is CASSPRQAFYEQYF. The CDR3 DNA reads as TGTGCCAGCAGCCCTCGACAGGCGTTCTACGAGCAGTACTTC.